This TCR beta chain was recorded in a study of shared clonotypes between healthy human individuals. Clones were sequenced by immunoSEQ multiplex PCR, and TCRdb holds only the in-frame ones, with some missing. The table includes some 2.1 million clones, roughly 95% detected once. Turning to this clone: No antigen is known for it.

General study points: Since donors were few, the genetic and exposure-history diversity represented was limited.

The CDR3 consists of 15 residues. V was trimmed by 5 bases and J by 1 base, leaving 15 bases between them. Germline CDR1 reads SGHTA; CDR2 reads FQGNSA. The specimen sequenced was naive CD4+ T cells sorted from blood. Subset reported: CD45RA+ positively selected. The receptor comes from a young man in good health. This sequence joins TRBV7-2 and TRBJ2-7; D remains ambiguous. The CDR3 sequence is CASSPYQSMSYEQYF. For the CDR3, the DNA is TGTGCCAGCAGCCCTTACCAATCAATGTCCTACGAGCAGTACTTC. Full variable domain (remainder filled in from reference TRBV7-2 and TRBJ2-7): GAGVSQSPSNKVTEKGKDVELRCDPISGHTALYWYRQSLGQGLEFLIYFQGNSAPDKSGLPSDRFSAERTGGSVSTLTIQRTQQEDSAVYLCASSPYQSMSYEQYFGPGTRLTVT.